This is a list of T cell receptor beta chains from one sample in a study of shared clonotypes between healthy human individuals. Clones were sequenced by immunoSEQ multiplex PCR, and TCRdb holds only the in-frame ones, with some missing. The data hold about 340,000 clones, with more than 60% observed a single time. The sample taken for sequencing was memory CD4+ T cells sorted from blood. Receptors originate from a man younger than 40 in good health. The CDR3 runs from the conserved cysteine through the conserved F or W. A D gene is named only where the DNA matches it firmly. Size is stated for part of the rows, as once, few or many counts, or as a class when the clone is expanded.

clone_size j_call d_call v_call cdr3_aa cdr3_nt
few TRBJ2-5 . TRBV29-1 CSVEVGGGETQYF TGCAGCGTTGAAGTGGGAGGGGGAGAGACCCAGTACTTC
once TRBJ1-2 . TRBV18 CASSPDTDYSMGYTF TGTGCCAGCTCACCCGACACGGACTATTCCATGGGCTACACCTTC
few TRBJ2-1 . TRBV6-5 CASRPSTAHNEQFF TGTGCCAGCAGACCTAGTACGGCCCACAATGAGCAGTTCTTC
. TRBJ2-3 TRBD2 TRBV11-2 CASSIRLARSDTQYF TGTGCCAGCAGCATTAGACTAGCTAGATCAGATACGCAGTATTTT
once TRBJ2-7 TRBD1 TRBV2 CASSDPGGINEQYF TGTGCCAGCAGTGATCCAGGGGGCATCAACGAGCAGTACTTC
. TRBJ1-2 . TRBV5-5 CASRNEPGPGSYGYTF TGTGCCAGTAGAAACGAACCGGGCCCGGGGAGCTATGGCTACACCTTC
. TRBJ2-5 TRBD2 TRBV9 CASSVGIAGIKETQYF TGTGCCAGCAGCGTAGGTATAGCGGGCATCAAAGAGACCCAGTACTTC
once TRBJ2-7 . TRBV2 CASRDSGSYEQYF TGTGCCAGCCGGGACAGCGGGTCCTACGAGCAGTACTTC
many TRBJ2-3 TRBD1 TRBV2 CASDRGRASTDTQYF TGTGCCAGCGACAGGGGGAGAGCTAGCACAGATACGCAGTATTTT
. TRBJ2-7 TRBD1 TRBV28 CASSLLSGQGVSEQYF TGTGCCAGCAGTCTACTATCGGGACAGGGCGTTTCCGAGCAGTACTTC
. TRBJ1-1 . TRBV6-5 CASCKFPVGTEAFF TGTGCCAGCTGCAAATTTCCGGTGGGCACTGAAGCTTTCTTT
few TRBJ2-3 TRBD2 TRBV5-1 CASSLASGSADTQYF TGCGCCAGCAGCTTGGCTAGCGGGAGCGCAGATACGCAGTATTTT
. TRBJ2-7 . TRBV7-9 CASSLAGLRGEQYF TGTGCCAGCAGCTTAGCGGGACTTAGGGGGGAGCAGTACTTC
. TRBJ1-1 TRBD1 TRBV30 CAWSVKTGTGGSEAFF TGTGCCTGGAGTGTAAAAACCGGGACAGGGGGGTCTGAAGCTTTCTTT
many TRBJ2-3 . TRBV6-5 CATSGSRFGDTQYF TGTGCCACCTCCGGCTCGCGGTTCGGGGATACGCAGTATTTT
. TRBJ2-5 TRBD1 TRBV9 CASSDRQGNGETQYF TGTGCCAGCAGCGATAGACAGGGTAACGGGGAGACCCAGTACTTC
. TRBJ2-7 . TRBV28 CASSFPQRGEQYF TGTGCCAGCAGTTTTCCCCAAAGGGGCGAGCAGTACTTC
. TRBJ2-1 . TRBV6-6 CASRLNNEQFF TGTGCCAGCAGGCTAAACAATGAGCAGTTCTTC
. TRBJ2-7 . TRBV7-9 CASSSPTRRKQYF TGTGCCAGCAGCTCCCCGACCAGACGTAAGCAGTACTTC
few TRBJ2-3 . TRBV5-1 CASSIGQNTDTQYF TGCGCCAGCAGCATAGGACAGAACACAGATACGCAGTATTTT
. TRBJ2-7 TRBD1 TRBV18 CASSPPQGRDRAAKQYF TGTGCCAGCTCACCACCACAGGGCCGGGACAGGGCGGCTAAGCAGTACTTC
. TRBJ2-7 TRBD1 TRBV2 CASREGQGPYEQYF TGTGCCAGCAGGGAGGGACAGGGACCCTACGAGCAGTACTTC
once TRBJ2-5 . TRBV18 CASSTTATQQETQYF TGTGCCAGCTCAACGACAGCTACCCAACAAGAGACCCAGTACTTC
. TRBJ2-7 TRBD1 TRBV10-2 CATSIGGFNYEQYF TGCGCCACCTCTATAGGGGGCTTCAACTACGAGCAGTACTTC
. TRBJ2-5 TRBD2 TRBV14 CASSQGGTSEETQYF TGTGCCAGCAGCCAAGGGGGGACTAGCGAAGAGACCCAGTACTTC
. TRBJ2-1 . TRBV7-9 CASSLSGGEQFF TGTGCCAGCAGCTTATCCGGGGGTGAGCAGTTCTTC
. TRBJ2-1 . TRBV29-1 CSVKGYGRGTNSYNEQFF TGCAGCGTTAAGGGTTACGGGAGAGGGACGAACTCCTACAATGAGCAGTTCTTC
few TRBJ1-5 . TRBV12-1 CASQNKKGTQPQHF TGTGCCAGCCAAAACAAAAAGGGGACGCAGCCCCAGCATTTT
. TRBJ1-2 TRBD1 TRBV7-9 CASSLAGTGPYGYTF TGTGCCAGCAGCTTAGCCGGGACAGGGCCCTATGGCTACACCTTC
few TRBJ2-3 . TRBV5-1 CATTRGGSTDTQYF TGCGCCACCACCCGGGGTGGGAGTACAGATACGCAGTATTTT
. TRBJ2-1 . TRBV27 CASSLTRYNEQFF TGTGCCAGCAGTTTGACGCGGTACAATGAGCAGTTCTTC
. TRBJ2-5 . TRBV15 CATSREETQYF TGTGCCACCAGCCGTGAAGAGACCCAGTACTTC
once TRBJ2-7 TRBD1 TRBV6-4 CASSDSSRDLGQFDEQYF TGTGCCAGCAGTGACTCAAGTCGGGATTTGGGACAGTTCGACGAGCAGTACTTC
. TRBJ1-5 . TRBV7-9 CAGRQDDQPQHF TGTGCCGGCCGACAGGACGATCAGCCCCAGCATTTT
. TRBJ2-2 . TRBV7-2 CASSLAGTGAGELFF TGTGCCAGCAGCTTAGCGGGTACGGGGGCCGGGGAGCTGTTTTTT
. TRBJ2-4 TRBD2 TRBV14 CASSQFAGTSGSPTIQYF TGTGCCAGCAGCCAATTTGCCGGGACTAGCGGATCACCAACGATTCAGTACTTC
. TRBJ2-7 . TRBV30 CAWRGLGGRYEQYF TGTGCCTGGAGGGGTTTGGGGGGCCGGTACGAGCAGTACTTC
. TRBJ2-7 . TRBV6-4 CASSDSGCGLSYEQYF TGTGCCAGCAGTGACTCAGGGTGTGGACTCTCCTACGAGCAGTACTTC
. TRBJ1-5 . TRBV6-1 CASSAEPVQPQHF TGTGCCAGCAGTGCGGAACCGGTTCAGCCCCAGCATTTT
. TRBJ2-5 . TRBV5-4 CASSPVGETQYF TGTGCCAGCAGCCCGGTGGGAGAGACCCAGTACTTC
few TRBJ2-7 . TRBV5-6 CASSLMQGWKHEQYF TGTGCCAGCAGCTTGATGCAGGGATGGAAACACGAGCAGTACTTC
. TRBJ2-3 TRBD1 TRBV6-1 CASSEVPGGPIDTQYF TGTGCCAGCAGTGAAGTGCCAGGGGGTCCGATAGATACGCAGTATTTT
once TRBJ1-2 . TRBV29-1 CSVEGQAGYGYTF TGCAGCGTTGAGGGTCAGGCGGGCTATGGCTACACCTTC
. TRBJ1-1 TRBD1 TRBV2 CARQQGASIENTEAFF TGTGCCAGGCAACAGGGGGCGAGTATAGAGAACACTGAAGCTTTCTTT
. TRBJ1-1 TRBD1 TRBV11-2 CASSLAYQGAGTEAFF TGTGCCAGCAGCTTAGCCTACCAGGGGGCGGGCACTGAAGCTTTCTTT
once TRBJ2-7 TRBD1 TRBV28 CASSFSTQGAKQYF TGTGCCAGCAGTTTTTCTACACAGGGGGCGAAGCAGTACTTC
. TRBJ2-3 TRBD2 TRBV7-9 CASALAGFTDTQYF TGTGCCAGCGCCTTAGCGGGGTTCACAGATACGCAGTATTTT
. TRBJ2-1 . TRBV5-4 CASNHQKSSYNEQFF TGTGCCAGCAACCACCAAAAGAGCTCCTACAATGAGCAGTTCTTC
. TRBJ1-5 . TRBV7-8 CASSPGTHQPQHF TGTGCCAGCAGCCCCGGGACACACCAGCCCCAGCATTTT
. TRBJ2-1 . TRBV19 CASSIRDEQFF TGTGCCAGTAGTATTCGGGATGAGCAGTTCTTC
few TRBJ2-7 . TRBV28 CASSLPGLYEQYF TGTGCCAGCAGTTTGCCGGGGCTCTACGAGCAGTACTTC
. TRBJ2-7 . TRBV6-1 CASSGGGEQYF TGTGCCAGCTCCGGCGGCGGGGAGCAGTACTTC
. TRBJ2-1 . TRBV7-2 CASSPLRRGGNEQFF TGTGCCAGCAGCCCCCTGAGGAGGGGGGGCAATGAGCAGTTCTTC
. TRBJ2-7 . TRBV28 CASTTLPYEQYF TGTGCCAGCACCACCCTACCCTACGAGCAGTACTTC